This T cell receptor (beta chain) is drawn from a study of Tregs in tolerant kidney transplant recipients (dated by TCRdb to about 2019). General notes on the study: Related donors were used in the transplants with nonmyeloablative bone marrow transplantation, and mixed chimerism was transient in the human trials. The study used TCRbeta sequencing to identify donor-specific regulatory T cells before combined kidney and bone marrow transplantation, then tracked those cells after transplant.

As for this clone: No antigen is known for it. Base quality data are lacking; no much larger clone is found one base away.

The CDR3 measures 11 amino acids from cysteine to phenylalanine. The only DNA kept is the CDR3, 33 bases in frame from the first base. V and J lose 5 bases and 4 bases, and a span of 9 bases separates them. CDR1 and CDR2, looked up from the germline V gene (reference sequence), are DFQATT and SNEGSKA. General study outcomes and caveats: Expanding Tregs with activated donor B cells appeared to identify the most biologically relevant and donor-specific TCRbeta repertoire. In tolerant patients, the expansion of donor-specific Tregs was greater than global Treg expansion, suggesting that the expansion was antigen-driven rather than nonspecific. PCR primers changed over time for some patients, so nucleotide-level comparison across those patients' samples was not possible. The study was limited by small patient numbers, and the findings need validation in larger populations and under other immunosuppression protocols. Although technical replication error seemed to be minimal, the question of biological reproducibility was not addressed directly.

Explained via the paper, the time point label denotes: blood sample drawn before combined kidney and bone marrow transplant. Thawed PBMCs were FACS-sorted into unstimulated Tregs (CD4+CD25+CD127-), CD4+ non-Tregs (CD4+CD25-), CD4 cells and CD8 cells. Patients were a few combined kidney and bone marrow transplant recipients from the ITN036ST trial, and only these trial subjects had samples available. Healthy control blood was processed to PBMCs with a Ficoll density gradient and then cryopreserved, whereas patient PBMCs were collected both before and after transplant. For TCRbeta CDR3 sequencing, genomic DNA was extracted from sorted cells using the QIAGEN DNeasy Blood and Tissue Kit. High-throughput TCRbeta CDR3 sequencing, including PCR amplification with bias correction and internal controls, was performed commercially through immunoSEQ. For the original study's pipeline: Unique productive TCRbeta sequences were defined by CDR3 nucleotide sequence where primers matched, otherwise by CDR3 amino acid sequence with Vbeta and Jbeta genes. Sorting error was corrected by removing sequences shared between sorted populations at a frequency ratio of 2:1 or less, and the remaining shared sequences were assigned to the higher population. A sequence counted as donor-reactive if, in CFSE-low cells, the sequence had a frequency of at least 0.01% and was expanded at least 5-fold compared with unstimulated cells. Jensen-Shannon divergence, calculated on the top 100 TCRbeta sequences ranked by frequency, was used to quantify repertoire divergence. For any sample with multiple sequencing runs, sorting error was corrected in each run separately before the runs were pooled. TCRdb limited this immuneACCESS table to in-frame rearrangements with V and J called. A share of clones is missing; checked studies link under half to unresolved V genes, and the rest is unexplained. The V and J calls and the clone size are those of that table, but D and trimming were determined from the DNA. The sample table contains about 100,000 clones; only one count was recorded for 93% of them. Together, the top ten hold 0.46% of the sample.

The sequencing here drew on CD4+ T cells from blood, taken before the transplant. The receptor chain draws on TRBV20-1 and TRBJ2-7, with the D gene too uncertain to name. This sequence originates from a human donor who received a combined kidney and bone marrow transplant. The CDR3 region: CSALEAYEQYF. The DNA sequence is TGCAGTGCTCTCGAGGCGTACGAGCAGTACTTC.